This T cell receptor beta chain stems from a study of shared clonotypes between healthy human individuals. The assay was immunoSEQ multiplex PCR, and TCRdb's table has in-frame clones only and misses some. The sample carries over a million clones, about 74% recorded once. The TCR originated in a man between 18 and 29 years old in good health. Sample: memory CD4+ T cells sorted from blood. Subset described: CD45RA-negative fraction.

The CDR3 spells CASSRPQSNEQFF. CDR3 bases: TGTGCCAGCAGCCGACCCCAATCCAATGAGCAGTTCTTC. The genes are TRBV6-5 and TRBJ2-1; D gene ambiguous. This CDR3 region has 13 residues. Trimming took 6 bases from V and 6 from J, leaving 12 bases between them. From germline, CDR1 is MNHEY and CDR2 SVGAGI.